This T cell receptor (beta chain) is drawn from a study of cytomegalovirus exposure and HLA in healthy donors. General study results and limits: Reports described diagnosis of cytomegalovirus status by the classifier as highly specific and sensitive. Specificity of a few CMV-associated chains for CMV antigens was verified in vitro.

Of note for this clone: Antigen specificity is unknown.

Per the germline V gene, CDR1 is SQVTM and CDR2 is ANQGSEA. The CDR3 is made up of 14 amino acids. The ends lost 4 bases at V and 4 bases at J; junction bases unmatched: 1. Some clones are missing from TCRdb's copy, which holds only in-frame ones; the method was immunoSEQ multiplex PCR. The top ten hold 2.5% to 3.5% of the sample, which has over 150,000 clones, around 82% seen once. This TCR derives from a woman aged 18-29 years in good health and CMV-seropositive. The source material was PBMCs. The V call is TRBV29-1, the J call TRBJ2-1; 13 nucleotides match TRBD2. This CDR3 reads CSVGTSGGYNEQFF. CDR3 nucleotides: TGCAGCGTTGGGACTAGCGGGGGTTACAATGAGCAGTTCTTC.